A single sample gave rise to the 18 T cell receptor beta chains below, sequenced in a study of T-cell memory formation after mild COVID-19. TCRdb re-analysed the 5' RACE reads in MiXCR, keeping a single row per CDR3 protein. The data hold 250,000 to 300,000 distinct CDR3 sequences, with under 8.5% observed a single time. Sequencing was done on a sample of PBMCs or a T cell subset sorted from them (not recorded which). Every receptor here comes from a man aged 18 to 29 who had mild COVID-19 (a few samples of this study predate the infection). Cell type and time point are not known.

This clonotype was recorded many times. This chain joins TRBV3-1 and TRBJ1-1, with 9 nucleotides matching TRBD1. The ends lost 2 bases at V and 5 bases at J; junction bases unmatched: 6. This CDR3 has 15 amino acids. The germline V gene has CDR1 LGHDT and CDR2 YNNKEL (reference sequence). CDR3 nucleotide sequence: TGTGCCAGCAGCCAACGTACAGGGGGCTGGACTGAAGCTTTCTTT. This translates into CASSQRTGGWTEAFF.

This clonotype has more than one count but fewer than ten. The V and J genes are TRBV7-2 and TRBJ2-1, with 14 bases fitting TRBD2. The V segment lost 6 bases and the J segment 13 bases; nucleotides outside the gene matches: 14. This CDR3 region has 16 residues. Germline CDR1 is SGHTA and CDR2 is FQGNSA. For the CDR3, the DNA is TGTGCCAGCAGTCCTCAGACTAGCGGGGGGGCCGGAGCCCAGTTCTTC. Translation: CASSPQTSGGAGAQFF.

This clonotype has a handful of counts. The rearrangement joins TRBV9 to TRBJ2-2; 9 nucleotides agree with TRBD2. This CDR3 is 16 amino acids long. V shed 4 bases and J 7 bases; nucleotides not matched to a gene: 11. Looked up from germline, CDR1 is SGDLS and CDR2 is YYNGEE. The CDR3 here is CASSTPGAGGVGELFF. CDR3 DNA: TGTGCCAGCAGCACCCCAGGAGCGGGGGGCGTCGGGGAGCTGTTTTTT.

This clonotype was found a few times. The chain links TRBV20-1 to TRBJ1-2; D may be TRBD1 (5 bases). The CDR3 has 12 amino acids. Germline lookup yields CDR1 DFQATT and CDR2 SNEGSKA (reference sequence). The CDR3 loop is CQKTGGIYGYTF. The CDR3 nucleotides are TGCCAGAAGACGGGGGGAATCTATGGCTACACCTTC.

This clonotype was counted only a few times. The V call is TRBV29-1, the J call TRBJ2-2; TRBD2 might be the D (6 bases). CDR1 is SQVTM and CDR2 is ANQGSEA in the germline V gene. Trimming removed 5 bases from V and 1 base from J, with 11 bases in between. This CDR3 is 14 amino acids long. This chain's CDR3 is CSVHPGVNTGELFF. Written as DNA, the CDR3 is TGCAGCGTTCATCCGGGGGTGAACACCGGGGAGCTGTTTTTT.

This clonotype was counted a single time. The chain employs TRBV4-1 and TRBJ1-2; tentatively, D is TRBD1 (6 bases). The V and J ends lost 2 bases and 8 bases respectively, with 18 bases between them. The CDR3 is 15 residues long. Germline loops: CDR1 MGHRA, CDR2 YSYEKL. CDR3 sequence: CASSQFSDGQGGYTF. The CDR3, as DNA: TGCGCCAGCAGCCAATTTTCTGACGGTCAGGGGGGCTACACCTTC.

The chain couples TRBV6-5 to TRBJ1-2, with 9 bases matching TRBD1. Germline CDR1 reads MNHEY; CDR2 reads SVGAGI. J lost 4 bases, V lost 6 bases, and 3 bases had no gene match. This CDR3 spans 13 amino acids. The CDR3 protein is CASREDRGYGYTF. The DNA for the CDR3 is TGTGCCAGCAGGGAGGACAGGGGCTATGGCTACACCTTC.

V is TRBV11-2 and J is TRBJ2-7, with a weak D call TRBD2 (5 bases). Trimming pared 4 bases from V and 3 bases from J, leaving 22 bases between. The CDR3 extends over 17 amino acids. Germline V gene data show CDR1 as SGHAT and CDR2 as FQNNGV. CDR3 nucleotide sequence: TGTGCCAGCAGCTCGGGGATGGGCCCATCTCCTAGCTACGAGCAGTACTTC. Protein product: CASSSGMGPSPSYEQYF.

This clonotype turned up a few times. This rearrangement joins TRBV7-8 to TRBJ2-7; 10 nucleotides match TRBD2. Germline-derived CDR1 and CDR2 are SGHVS and FQNEAQ. Trimming removed 4 bases from V and 0 bases from J; junction bases left unmatched: 6. This CDR3 spans 16 amino acids. CDR3: CASSSPSGGDSYEQYF. The CDR3 coding sequence is TGTGCCAGCAGCTCCCCCAGCGGGGGGGACTCCTACGAGCAGTACTTC.

The sample holds a few counts of this clonotype. V usage is TRBV11-2 and J usage is TRBJ2-1; a possible D gene is TRBD1 (7 bases). Trimming cost V 0 bases and J 8 bases, with 11 bases left between them. The germline V gene has CDR1 SGHAT and CDR2 FQNNGV. This CDR3 comprises 14 residues. Here the CDR3 reads CASSLDRGVHEQFF. The CDR3 DNA reads as TGTGCCAGCAGCTTAGACAGGGGGGTCCATGAGCAGTTCTTC.

The chain carries TRBV7-9 and TRBJ2-1; D uncertain. With 4 bases removed from V and 0 bases from J, the gap between germline ends came to 13 bases. This CDR3 has 16 residues. Germline V gene lookup returns CDR1 SEHNR and CDR2 FQNEAQ (reference sequence). The CDR3 region has the DNA TGTGCCAGCAGCTCCAGGACCCATAGCTCCTACAATGAGCAGTTCTTC. Translation: CASSSRTHSSYNEQFF.

The rearrangement joins TRBV7-2 to TRBJ2-5; 8 bases agree with TRBD2. J lost 3 bases, V lost 5 bases, and 5 bases had no gene match. CDR3 length: 14 amino acids. In germline, CDR1 is SGHTA, CDR2 FQGNSA. The CDR3 here is CASSISTSEETQYF. The CDR3 DNA sequence: TGTGCCAGCAGCATCTCGACTAGCGAAGAGACCCAGTACTTC.

In this sample, this clonotype turned up many times. The chain couples TRBV5-1 to TRBJ1-2; possible D gene TRBD1, 5 bases. V was trimmed by 4 bases and J by 2 bases, leaving 15 bases between them. Germline V gene sequence: CDR1 SGHRS, CDR2 YFSETQ. The CDR3 contains 15 residues. The CDR3 bases are TGCGCCAGCAGCCCGCCGGGGGGGACCAACTATGGCTACACCTTC. This sequence encodes CASSPPGGTNYGYTF.

The CDR3 DNA is TGTGCCAGCAGCGTGGGAGGGGAACTGCAGTATTTT. Amino acid sequence: CASSVGGELQYF. The J gene is TRBJ2-3, the V gene TRBV9; 7 nucleotides line up with TRBD2. CDR3 size: 12 residues. Germline V gene data show CDR1 as SGDLS and CDR2 as YYNGEE. With 2 bases clipped from V and 11 bases from J, the junction kept 5 bases outside the gene matches.

This clonotype was seen a handful of times. The V and J genes are TRBV7-6 and TRBJ2-1; 11 bases line up with TRBD2. Germline lookup yields CDR1 SGHVS and CDR2 FNYEAQ. CDR3 size: 18 residues. V lost 5 bases, J lost 2 bases, and 11 bases stayed unmatched. CDR3 protein: CASSRRIAGGPPYNEQFF. The CDR3 DNA sequence: TGTGCCAGCAGCCGCCGGATAGCGGGGGGGCCCCCCTACAATGAGCAGTTCTTC.

This clonotype occurred a few times. This rearrangement joins TRBV27 to TRBJ2-3; possible D gene TRBD1, 5 bases. The V end was cut by 6 bases, the J end by 1 base, with 11 bases between. Germline V lookup: CDR1 MNHEY, CDR2 SMNVEV (reference sequence). The CDR3 consists of 14 residues. The CDR3 region has the DNA TGTGCCAGCAGAATCAGGGTTGGCACAGATACGCAGTATTTT. Translation gives CASRIRVGTDTQYF.

This clonotype has a handful of counts. The V and J genes are TRBV11-2 and TRBJ2-5, with D uncertain. This CDR3 region has 15 residues. Between the trimmed V and J ends, which lost 4 bases and 5 bases, there was a span of 17 bases. Germline CDR1 and CDR2: SGHAT and FQNNGV. DNA of the CDR3: TGTGCCAGCAGCTCCTTCTTACAGACCGGTGAGACCCAGTACTTC. Amino acid sequence: CASSSFLQTGETQYF.

The chain has TRBV20-1 and TRBJ1-4, with 9 bases that match TRBD1. This CDR3 has 14 amino acids. Trimming removed 4 bases from V and 7 bases from J; junction bases left unmatched: 7. The germline V gene encodes CDR1 DFQATT and CDR2 SNEGSKA (reference sequence). In DNA, the CDR3 is TGCAGTGCTATTATTGGACAGGGGAGTGAAAAACTGTTTTTT. This codes for CSAIIGQGSEKLFF.